The rows below give T cell receptor beta chains drawn from one sample of a study of blood T cell repertoires in COVID-19. TCRdb keeps only in-frame clones here, not all; method: immunoSEQ multiplex PCR. The data contain tens of thousands of clones, 60% to 80% of them singletons. The specimen sequenced was peripheral blood. The receptors stem from a human donor in a cohort sampled during active COVID-19. The CDR3 runs from the conserved cysteine through the conserved F or W. Fields, in order: D gene, clone size, J gene, V gene, CDR3 protein, CDR3 DNA. The D gene is left open where the match is weak. A row's size may be missing; if present it is once, few, many or a size class.

d_call: TRBD1
clone_size: NA
j_call: TRBJ1-3
v_call: TRBV11-3
cdr3_aa: CASRTTGDRNTIYF
cdr3_nt: TGTGCCAGCAGGACCACAGGGGACCGAAACACCATATATTTT

d_call: TRBD1
clone_size: NA
j_call: TRBJ1-5
v_call: TRBV18
cdr3_aa: CASSPDRTYQPQHF
cdr3_nt: TGTGCCAGCTCACCGGACAGGACGTATCAGCCCCAGCATTTT

d_call: NA
clone_size: NA
j_call: TRBJ1-2
v_call: TRBV28
cdr3_aa: CASSNSQSEIYGYTF
cdr3_nt: TGTGCCAGCAGTAATTCCCAGTCGGAGATCTATGGCTACACCTTC

d_call: NA
clone_size: NA
j_call: TRBJ2-3
v_call: TRBV10-3
cdr3_aa: CAISGGGPRLDTQYF
cdr3_nt: TGTGCCATCAGTGGGGGGGGCCCCCGATTAGATACGCAGTATTTT

d_call: TRBD2
clone_size: NA
j_call: TRBJ2-5
v_call: TRBV12-3/TRBV12-4
cdr3_aa: CARPPRGGTQYF
cdr3_nt: TGTGCCAGGCCACCCCGGGGGGGGACCCAGTACTTC

d_call: NA
clone_size: NA
j_call: TRBJ2-3
v_call: TRBV7-2
cdr3_aa: CASSSARADRDTQYF
cdr3_nt: TGTGCCAGCAGCTCCGCCAGGGCCGACCGAGATACGCAGTATTTT

d_call: TRBD1
clone_size: NA
j_call: TRBJ2-5
v_call: TRBV2
cdr3_aa: CARGQEQTQYF
cdr3_nt: TGTGCCAGAGGACAGGAACAGACCCAGTACTTC

d_call: NA
clone_size: NA
j_call: TRBJ2-7
v_call: TRBV6-5
cdr3_aa: CASSSFGYEQYF
cdr3_nt: TGTGCCAGCAGTTCCTTCGGGTACGAGCAGTACTTC

d_call: NA
clone_size: NA
j_call: TRBJ1-2
v_call: TRBV9
cdr3_aa: CASSPIRGPGGYTF
cdr3_nt: TGTGCCAGCAGTCCTATTAGGGGTCCGGGTGGCTACACCTTC

d_call: TRBD1
clone_size: NA
j_call: TRBJ2-7
v_call: TRBV24-1
cdr3_aa: CATPRQGTDGQYF
cdr3_nt: TGTGCCACCCCCCGACAGGGCACAGACGGGCAGTACTTC

d_call: TRBD1
clone_size: NA
j_call: TRBJ1-4
v_call: TRBV9
cdr3_aa: CASSAWTGAGEKLFF
cdr3_nt: TGTGCCAGCAGCGCTTGGACAGGGGCCGGTGAAAAACTGTTTTTT

d_call: NA
clone_size: NA
j_call: TRBJ1-1
v_call: TRBV11-3
cdr3_aa: CASSLGGGNTEAFF
cdr3_nt: TGTGCCAGCAGCTTAGGAGGGGGGAACACTGAAGCTTTCTTT

d_call: NA
clone_size: NA
j_call: TRBJ1-1
v_call: TRBV6-5
cdr3_aa: CASRVLLRDSEAFF
cdr3_nt: TGTGCTAGCAGGGTATTACTTCGGGACTCTGAAGCTTTCTTT

d_call: NA
clone_size: few
j_call: TRBJ2-3
v_call: TRBV10-3
cdr3_aa: CAISEWAGLSSTDTQYF
cdr3_nt: TGTGCCATCAGTGAGTGGGCAGGATTATCTAGCACAGATACGCAGTATTTT

d_call: TRBD1
clone_size: NA
j_call: TRBJ1-5
v_call: TRBV5-1
cdr3_aa: CASSLGAGGNQPQHF
cdr3_nt: TGCGCCAGCAGCTTGGGGGCAGGGGGGAATCAGCCCCAGCATTTT

d_call: TRBD1
clone_size: NA
j_call: TRBJ2-7
v_call: TRBV5-1
cdr3_aa: CASSLGGQGAYEQYF
cdr3_nt: TGCGCCAGCAGCTTGGGTGGACAGGGGGCCTACGAGCAGTACTTC

d_call: TRBD1
clone_size: NA
j_call: TRBJ2-5
v_call: TRBV5-1
cdr3_aa: CASSFNKQGATETQYF
cdr3_nt: TGCGCCAGCAGCTTCAATAAACAGGGGGCAACAGAGACCCAGTACTTC

d_call: NA
clone_size: few
j_call: TRBJ1-5
v_call: TRBV2
cdr3_aa: CASSNSNQPQHF
cdr3_nt: TGTGCCAGCAGCAATAGCAATCAGCCCCAGCATTTT

d_call: NA
clone_size: NA
j_call: TRBJ1-2
v_call: TRBV27
cdr3_aa: CASSFEAAYGYTF
cdr3_nt: TGTGCCAGCAGTTTTGAGGCCGCCTATGGCTACACCTTC

d_call: NA
clone_size: NA
j_call: TRBJ2-7
v_call: TRBV7-2
cdr3_aa: CASSLGPGSDEQYF
cdr3_nt: TGTGCCAGCAGCTTAGGGCCGGGGAGCGACGAGCAGTACTTC

d_call: NA
clone_size: NA
j_call: TRBJ2-7
v_call: TRBV5-1
cdr3_aa: CASSFSTPSSYEQYF
cdr3_nt: TGCGCCAGCAGCTTCTCGACACCGAGCTCCTACGAGCAGTACTTC

d_call: TRBD1
clone_size: NA
j_call: TRBJ2-7
v_call: TRBV30
cdr3_aa: CAWMRGRSYAEQYF
cdr3_nt: TGTGCCTGGATGAGGGGGCGATCGTACGCGGAGCAGTACTTC

d_call: NA
clone_size: NA
j_call: TRBJ1-2
v_call: TRBV19
cdr3_aa: CASSSPGQGTGYTF
cdr3_nt: TGTGCCAGTAGTAGCCCCGGGCAGGGTACCGGCTACACCTTC

d_call: NA
clone_size: NA
j_call: TRBJ1-3
v_call: TRBV7-2
cdr3_aa: CASSLGLSGNTIYF
cdr3_nt: TGTGCCAGCAGCTTAGGGCTCTCTGGAAACACCATATATTTT

d_call: NA
clone_size: few
j_call: TRBJ1-6
v_call: TRBV5-6
cdr3_aa: CASSLLTGDNSPLHF
cdr3_nt: TGTGCCAGCAGCTTGCTAACGGGGGATAATTCACCCCTCCACTTT

d_call: TRBD1
clone_size: NA
j_call: TRBJ1-1
v_call: TRBV7-9
cdr3_aa: CASSLATGSDTEAFF
cdr3_nt: TGTGCCAGCAGCTTAGCGACAGGGTCAGACACTGAAGCTTTCTTT